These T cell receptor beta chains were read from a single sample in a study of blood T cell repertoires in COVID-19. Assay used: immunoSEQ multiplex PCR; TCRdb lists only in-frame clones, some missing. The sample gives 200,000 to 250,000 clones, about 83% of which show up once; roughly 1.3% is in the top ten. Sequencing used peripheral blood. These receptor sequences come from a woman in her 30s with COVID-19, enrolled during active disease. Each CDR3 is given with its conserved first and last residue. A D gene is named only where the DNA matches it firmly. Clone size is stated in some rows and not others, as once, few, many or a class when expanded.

cdr3_nt: TGCGCCAGCAGCCGGTCCGTCGCGGGGGCCCTATACGATGAGCAGTTCTTC; cdr3_aa: CASSRSVAGALYDEQFF; clone_size: .; v_call: TRBV4-3; j_call: TRBJ2-1; d_call: .; cdr3_length: 17
cdr3_nt: TGTGCCAGTAAATGGTCGGGCACAGATACGCAGTATTTT; cdr3_aa: CASKWSGTDTQYF; clone_size: .; v_call: TRBV2; j_call: TRBJ2-3; d_call: .; cdr3_length: 13
cdr3_nt: TGTGCCAGCTCCTCCGGGACACCGAGGAATGAAAAACTGTTTTTT; cdr3_aa: CASSSGTPRNEKLFF; clone_size: .; v_call: TRBV18; j_call: TRBJ1-4; d_call: .; cdr3_length: 15
cdr3_nt: TGTGCCAGCAGCTTAGCGCGGGGGGGGAGCCGCCGCAATGAGCAGTTCTTC; cdr3_aa: CASSLARGGSRRNEQFF; clone_size: .; v_call: TRBV7-2; j_call: TRBJ2-1; d_call: TRBD2; cdr3_length: 17
cdr3_nt: TGCGCCAGCAGCTCCGGGACATTTAGCACAGATACGCAGTATTTT; cdr3_aa: CASSSGTFSTDTQYF; clone_size: .; v_call: TRBV5-1; j_call: TRBJ2-3; d_call: .; cdr3_length: 15
cdr3_nt: TGTGCCAGCAGCTTAGGGGCCGGGGGGACAGATACGCAGTATTTT; cdr3_aa: CASSLGAGGTDTQYF; clone_size: .; v_call: TRBV7-2; j_call: TRBJ2-3; d_call: TRBD2; cdr3_length: 15
cdr3_nt: TGTGCCAGCAGCTTAACAGGGTCCGGAGAGACCCAGTACTTC; cdr3_aa: CASSLTGSGETQYF; clone_size: .; v_call: TRBV9; j_call: TRBJ2-5; d_call: .; cdr3_length: 14
cdr3_nt: TGTGCCAGCAGCCAGGGTGGCACCTCCTACGAGCAGTACTTC; cdr3_aa: CASSQGGTSYEQYF; clone_size: .; v_call: TRBV7-2; j_call: TRBJ2-7; d_call: .; cdr3_length: 14
cdr3_nt: TGTGCCAGTAGTGTCGGACAGGCCAATGAAAAACTGTTTTTT; cdr3_aa: CASSVGQANEKLFF; clone_size: .; v_call: TRBV19; j_call: TRBJ1-4; d_call: TRBD1; cdr3_length: 14
cdr3_nt: TGCAGTGCTAGGAGCGACGGCATTCAGTACTTC; cdr3_aa: CSARSDGIQYF; clone_size: once; v_call: TRBV20-1; j_call: TRBJ2-4; d_call: .; cdr3_length: 11
cdr3_nt: TGTGCCAGTAGTATTAAGGGGTCCGGGGGGGGCAATCAGCCCCAGCATTTT; cdr3_aa: CASSIKGSGGGNQPQHF; clone_size: .; v_call: TRBV19; j_call: TRBJ1-5; d_call: .; cdr3_length: 17
cdr3_nt: TGTGCCAGCAGCCACCGACCGGGACAGCCGAACTATGGCTACACCTTC; cdr3_aa: CASSHRPGQPNYGYTF; clone_size: .; v_call: TRBV4-2; j_call: TRBJ1-2; d_call: TRBD1; cdr3_length: 16
cdr3_nt: TGTGCCAGCAGCTTAGTCGCTAGCGGGGGGGGTGAGCAGTTCTTC; cdr3_aa: CASSLVASGGGEQFF; clone_size: many; v_call: TRBV7-6; j_call: TRBJ2-1; d_call: TRBD2; cdr3_length: 15
cdr3_nt: TGTGCCAGCAGTATCTCATCTAGCGGGAGGGGAAATGAGCAGTTCTTC; cdr3_aa: CASSISSSGRGNEQFF; clone_size: few; v_call: TRBV27; j_call: TRBJ2-1; d_call: TRBD2; cdr3_length: 16
cdr3_nt: TGCGCCAGCCGGGACAGGGTTCGGGGTAGCGTCGAGCAGTACTTC; cdr3_aa: CASRDRVRGSVEQYF; clone_size: .; v_call: TRBV4-1; j_call: TRBJ2-7; d_call: TRBD1; cdr3_length: 15
cdr3_nt: TGTGCCAGCAGTTTTAATCGCGCAGGGATCACTGAAGCTTTCTTT; cdr3_aa: CASSFNRAGITEAFF; clone_size: .; v_call: TRBV27; j_call: TRBJ1-1; d_call: .; cdr3_length: 15
cdr3_nt: TGCGCCAGCAGCCAAGTACCGGGGACACCCGAGAGCACAGATACGCAGTATTTT; cdr3_aa: CASSQVPGTPESTDTQYF; clone_size: .; v_call: TRBV4-3; j_call: TRBJ2-3; d_call: .; cdr3_length: 18
cdr3_nt: TGTGCCAGCAGTGGCCTAGCGGGGGGCCTAGTCAGAGATACGCAGTATTTT; cdr3_aa: CASSGLAGGLVRDTQYF; clone_size: few; v_call: TRBV28; j_call: TRBJ2-3; d_call: TRBD2; cdr3_length: 17
cdr3_nt: TGTGCCAGCAGTCCCCTGGCGCGGCTCAGCGAGCAGTACTTC; cdr3_aa: CASSPLARLSEQYF; clone_size: once; v_call: TRBV6-2/TRBV6-3; j_call: TRBJ2-7; d_call: .; cdr3_length: 14
cdr3_nt: TGTGCCAGCAGTGGGGGCAGAGAGAAGACTGAAGCTTTCTTT; cdr3_aa: CASSGGREKTEAFF; clone_size: .; v_call: TRBV2; j_call: TRBJ1-1; d_call: .; cdr3_length: 14
cdr3_nt: TGTGCCAGCTCACCAGCAGGGGGCGAAGAAACCCAGTACTTC; cdr3_aa: CASSPAGGEETQYF; clone_size: .; v_call: TRBV18; j_call: TRBJ2-5; d_call: TRBD1; cdr3_length: 14
cdr3_nt: TGTGCCAGTAGTACCCGGGACAGGGGACTCTTTCCACCTAATAGGAACACTGAAGCTTTCTTT; cdr3_aa: CASSTRDRGLFPPNRNTEAFF; clone_size: few; v_call: TRBV19; j_call: TRBJ1-1; d_call: TRBD1; cdr3_length: 21
cdr3_nt: TGTGCCAGCAGACAGGCCTATGGCTACACCTTC; cdr3_aa: CASRQAYGYTF; clone_size: .; v_call: TRBV6-5; j_call: TRBJ1-2; d_call: .; cdr3_length: 11
cdr3_nt: TGTGCCAGCAGTATCGGACTAGCGTTTACAGATACGCAGTATTTT; cdr3_aa: CASSIGLAFTDTQYF; clone_size: .; v_call: TRBV2; j_call: TRBJ2-3; d_call: TRBD2; cdr3_length: 15
cdr3_nt: TGTGCCAGCAGCTTGACAGGGGACACTGAAGCTTTCTTT; cdr3_aa: CASSLTGDTEAFF; clone_size: .; v_call: TRBV7-9; j_call: TRBJ1-1; d_call: TRBD1; cdr3_length: 13
cdr3_nt: TGTGCCAGCAGCTTGCGGGCAGGGGTCGCTGAAGCTTTCTTT; cdr3_aa: CASSLRAGVAEAFF; clone_size: .; v_call: TRBV5-6; j_call: TRBJ1-1; d_call: .; cdr3_length: 14
cdr3_nt: TGCAGCGTTGCCAGCGGATCTCTAAATCAGCCCCAGCATTTT; cdr3_aa: CSVASGSLNQPQHF; clone_size: .; v_call: TRBV29-1; j_call: TRBJ1-5; d_call: .; cdr3_length: 14
cdr3_nt: TGTGCCAGCGGCAAGGGGAGGGAGGGCTACACCTTC; cdr3_aa: CASGKGREGYTF; clone_size: .; v_call: TRBV2; j_call: TRBJ1-2; d_call: .; cdr3_length: 12
cdr3_nt: TGCGCCAGCAGCCCCAGGATCGGAGAAGCTTTCTTT; cdr3_aa: CASSPRIGEAFF; clone_size: once; v_call: TRBV4-3; j_call: TRBJ1-1; d_call: .; cdr3_length: 12
cdr3_nt: TGTGCCAGCAGCTTAGCGGGAGCGGGCTACAATGAGCAGTTCTTC; cdr3_aa: CASSLAGAGYNEQFF; clone_size: .; v_call: TRBV7-3; j_call: TRBJ2-1; d_call: TRBD2; cdr3_length: 15
cdr3_nt: TGTGCCAGCAGTTCACAGGGGGGTAATTACAATGAGCAGTTCTTC; cdr3_aa: CASSSQGGNYNEQFF; clone_size: .; v_call: TRBV6-5; j_call: TRBJ2-1; d_call: TRBD1; cdr3_length: 15
cdr3_nt: TGTGCCATCAGTGAACCGGAGAGCGGGGAGCTGTTTTTT; cdr3_aa: CAISEPESGELFF; clone_size: .; v_call: TRBV10-3; j_call: TRBJ2-2; d_call: .; cdr3_length: 13
cdr3_nt: TGTGCCAGCAGTCCCGACAGGGGGCAATCCTACGAGCAGTACTTC; cdr3_aa: CASSPDRGQSYEQYF; clone_size: .; v_call: TRBV2; j_call: TRBJ2-7; d_call: TRBD1; cdr3_length: 15
cdr3_nt: TGTGCCAGCACTAGACCCGGGACTGAAGCTTTCTTT; cdr3_aa: CASTRPGTEAFF; clone_size: .; v_call: TRBV2; j_call: TRBJ1-1; d_call: .; cdr3_length: 12
cdr3_nt: TGTGCCAGCAGGGACAGGGAGAGCGGGGAGCTGTTTTTT; cdr3_aa: CASRDRESGELFF; clone_size: .; v_call: TRBV12-3/TRBV12-4; j_call: TRBJ2-2; d_call: TRBD1; cdr3_length: 13
cdr3_nt: TGTGCCAGCAGTTCGACAGGGGGTGGTGCTTTCTTT; cdr3_aa: CASSSTGGGAFF; clone_size: once; v_call: TRBV12-3/TRBV12-4; j_call: TRBJ1-1; d_call: TRBD1; cdr3_length: 12
cdr3_nt: TGTGCCAGCAGCTCTACGGGACAGGGAGGGAAGAAACTGTTTTTT; cdr3_aa: CASSSTGQGGKKLFF; clone_size: few; v_call: TRBV7-9; j_call: TRBJ1-4; d_call: TRBD1; cdr3_length: 15
cdr3_nt: TGTGCCAGCAGCCAAGGTTTATCAGGGCCAAATCAGCCCCAGCATTTT; cdr3_aa: CASSQGLSGPNQPQHF; clone_size: .; v_call: TRBV3-1/TRBV3-2; j_call: TRBJ1-5; d_call: .; cdr3_length: 16
cdr3_nt: TGTGCCAGCAGGATTATGTTAGCTGGGGCCAACGTCCTGACTTTC; cdr3_aa: CASRIMLAGANVLTF; clone_size: few; v_call: TRBV2; j_call: TRBJ2-6; d_call: .; cdr3_length: 15
cdr3_nt: TGTGCCAGCAGCCCGGACAGGGGCTATGGCTACACCTTC; cdr3_aa: CASSPDRGYGYTF; clone_size: .; v_call: TRBV5-6; j_call: TRBJ1-2; d_call: TRBD1; cdr3_length: 13
cdr3_nt: TGCGCCAGCAGCCAAGAGGGGCACCCCAATCAGCCCCAGCATTTT; cdr3_aa: CASSQEGHPNQPQHF; clone_size: .; v_call: TRBV4-3; j_call: TRBJ1-5; d_call: .; cdr3_length: 15
cdr3_nt: TGTGCCAGCAAACAGGGGGTCTATGGCTACACCTTC; cdr3_aa: CASKQGVYGYTF; clone_size: .; v_call: TRBV6-5; j_call: TRBJ1-2; d_call: TRBD1; cdr3_length: 12
cdr3_nt: TGTGCCAGTACGGACAGGGAAGGCAATCAGCCCCAGCATTTT; cdr3_aa: CASTDREGNQPQHF; clone_size: few; v_call: TRBV19; j_call: TRBJ1-5; d_call: TRBD1; cdr3_length: 14
cdr3_nt: TGCGCCAGCAGCTTGCGGTCCGGGGTGAGGGAGCAGTACTTC; cdr3_aa: CASSLRSGVREQYF; clone_size: .; v_call: TRBV5-1; j_call: TRBJ2-7; d_call: .; cdr3_length: 14
cdr3_nt: TGTGCCAGCAGCTTGGCGGGGGGACAGGGTTTCTTC; cdr3_aa: CASSLAGGQGFF; clone_size: .; v_call: TRBV5-6; j_call: TRBJ2-7; d_call: TRBD1; cdr3_length: 12
cdr3_nt: TGTGCCAGCAGTTTCAGGACAGGGTCAGATACGCAGTATTTT; cdr3_aa: CASSFRTGSDTQYF; clone_size: .; v_call: TRBV6-6; j_call: TRBJ2-3; d_call: TRBD1; cdr3_length: 14
cdr3_nt: TGCGCCAGCAGCCCAACAACAGGGGGCCCCTACGAGCAGTACTTC; cdr3_aa: CASSPTTGGPYEQYF; clone_size: .; v_call: TRBV5-1; j_call: TRBJ2-7; d_call: TRBD1; cdr3_length: 15
cdr3_nt: TGTGCCAGCAGCCACCCCCCTTTCCTAGCGGGGGGCTACAATGAGCAGTTCTTC; cdr3_aa: CASSHPPFLAGGYNEQFF; clone_size: .; v_call: TRBV7-9; j_call: TRBJ2-1; d_call: TRBD2; cdr3_length: 18
cdr3_nt: TGTGCCAGCAGCCCGTCCCGGGACAGGGGTTACAATGAGCAGTTCTTC; cdr3_aa: CASSPSRDRGYNEQFF; clone_size: .; v_call: TRBV13; j_call: TRBJ2-1; d_call: TRBD1; cdr3_length: 16
cdr3_nt: TGTGCCAGTAGTACCTCACGGACAGATGAAGCTTTCTTT; cdr3_aa: CASSTSRTDEAFF; clone_size: .; v_call: TRBV19; j_call: TRBJ1-1; d_call: .; cdr3_length: 13
cdr3_nt: TGTGCCACCAGCTTCCGCGGCGTGCGGACCGGGGAGCTGTTTTTT; cdr3_aa: CATSFRGVRTGELFF; clone_size: few; v_call: TRBV15; j_call: TRBJ2-2; d_call: .; cdr3_length: 15
cdr3_nt: TGTGCCAGCAGCGAGGGACTTGAAGAGACCCAGTACTTC; cdr3_aa: CASSEGLEETQYF; clone_size: .; v_call: TRBV9; j_call: TRBJ2-5; d_call: .; cdr3_length: 13
cdr3_nt: TGTGCCAGCAGCGAACGGGACAAAATCACAGATACGCAGTATTTT; cdr3_aa: CASSERDKITDTQYF; clone_size: .; v_call: TRBV9; j_call: TRBJ2-3; d_call: .; cdr3_length: 15
cdr3_nt: TGCGCCAGCAGCTTGACCATCAGCTCCTACAATGAGCAGTTCTTC; cdr3_aa: CASSLTISSYNEQFF; clone_size: .; v_call: TRBV5-1; j_call: TRBJ2-1; d_call: .; cdr3_length: 15
cdr3_nt: TGCGCCAGCAGCTTGAAGGGACAGTCCTACGAGCAGTACTTC; cdr3_aa: CASSLKGQSYEQYF; clone_size: .; v_call: TRBV5-1; j_call: TRBJ2-7; d_call: TRBD1; cdr3_length: 14
cdr3_nt: TGTGCCAGCAGCTTGGTCGGGAACCCCTACGAGCAGTACTTC; cdr3_aa: CASSLVGNPYEQYF; clone_size: .; v_call: TRBV5-6; j_call: TRBJ2-7; d_call: .; cdr3_length: 14
cdr3_nt: TGTGCCACCTTATCTAGCGGGGGGGCCTACGAGCAGTACTTC; cdr3_aa: CATLSSGGAYEQYF; clone_size: .; v_call: TRBV28; j_call: TRBJ2-7; d_call: TRBD2; cdr3_length: 14
cdr3_nt: TGCAGTGCTAGTGACAGGGTGACTGAAGCTTTCTTT; cdr3_aa: CSASDRVTEAFF; clone_size: .; v_call: TRBV20-1; j_call: TRBJ1-1; d_call: TRBD1; cdr3_length: 12